This T cell receptor beta chain was sequenced in a study of T cell repertoires in cytomegalovirus infection. General study findings and limits: Based on cumulative public TCR beta family frequency, carriers of CMV plus the relevant HLA were identified.

In germline, CDR1 is LNHDA, CDR2 SQIVND (reference sequence). The CDR3 has 15 amino acids. V lost 7 bases, J lost 4 bases, and 8 bases stayed unmatched. Turning to this clonotype: The antigen remains undetermined.

One entry per CDR3 protein results from TCRdb running MiXCR on the reads. The repertoire has approximately 700,000 distinct CDR3 sequences, about 40% of them found once; the top ten carry around 3%. This chain uses TRBV19 with TRBJ1-4; 8 nucleotides line up with TRBD1. Sequenced input: PBMCs. The clonotype originates from a human donor in good health (CMV status not recorded). Some clones in this sample may be carry-over from other donors' samples. CDR3 coding DNA: TGTGCCAGTAACGGAAGACAGGGGTTTAATGAAAAACTGTTTTTT. Amino acids: CASNGRQGFNEKLFF.